This TCR beta chain was captured by sequencing in a study of T cell responses to AZD1222 COVID-19 vaccine. The CDR3 length is 14 residues. V lost 2 bases, J lost 7 bases, and 12 bases lay in between. Per germline, CDR1 MDHEN and CDR2 SYDVKM. Some clones are missing from TCRdb's copy, which holds only in-frame ones; the method was immunoSEQ multiplex PCR. The table shows some 200,000 clones, with 85% to 90% occurring only once. This rearrangement joins TRBV28 to TRBJ1-5, with a possible D match to TRBD1 (5 bases). The sample here was peripheral blood, taken 28 days after the second AZD1222 dose. This TCR came from an adult who received the AZD1222 COVID-19 vaccine. The CDR3 loop reads CASSLGGSGQPQHF. Here the CDR3 DNA reads TGTGCCAGCAGTTTAGGGGGGAGCGGGCAGCCCCAGCATTTT.